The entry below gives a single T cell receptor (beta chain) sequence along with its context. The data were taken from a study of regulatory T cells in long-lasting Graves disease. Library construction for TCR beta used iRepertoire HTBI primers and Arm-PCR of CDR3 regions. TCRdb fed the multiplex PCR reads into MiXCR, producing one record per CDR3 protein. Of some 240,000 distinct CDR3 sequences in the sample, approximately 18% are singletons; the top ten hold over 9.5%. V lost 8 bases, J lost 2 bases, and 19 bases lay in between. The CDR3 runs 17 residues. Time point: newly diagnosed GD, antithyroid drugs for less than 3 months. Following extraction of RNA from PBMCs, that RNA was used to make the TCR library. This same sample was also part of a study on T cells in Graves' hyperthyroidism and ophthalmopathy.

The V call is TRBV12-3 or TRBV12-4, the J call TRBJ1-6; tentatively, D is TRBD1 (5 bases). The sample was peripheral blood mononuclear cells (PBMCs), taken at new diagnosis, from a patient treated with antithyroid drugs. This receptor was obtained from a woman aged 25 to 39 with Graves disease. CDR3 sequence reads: CASAPSQRGPYNSPLHF. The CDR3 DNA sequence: TGTGCCAGCGCGCCCTCCCAGCGGGGCCCCTATAATTCACCCCTCCACTTT.